This T cell receptor (beta chain) stems from a study of cytomegalovirus exposure and HLA in healthy donors. In the PCR, 60 Vbeta and 13 Jbeta primers were used. Here immunoSEQ multiplex PCR was the method, and the copy in TCRdb shows in-frame clones only, minus some. Found here are roughly 99,000 clones, 79% of them singletons; the top ten hold approximately 3.4%. Germline V gene data show CDR1 as GTSNPN and CDR2 as SVGIG (reference sequence). The length of the CDR3 is 16 residues. V was pared by 3 bases and J by 0 bases, with 11 bases of the junction left unmatched. The TCR sequence derives from a male donor in good health and CMV-seropositive. The source material was PBMCs. J is TRBJ2-7 and V is TRBV30; 7 positions agree with TRBD2. The CDR3 region is CAWRPLGGGSSYEQYF. CDR3 DNA: TGTGCCTGGAGACCTCTTGGGGGGGGGAGCTCCTACGAGCAGTACTTC.